This passage covers 11 T cell receptor beta chains from one sample sequenced in a study of T-cell reconstitution after alpha-beta-depleted transplantation in children. The TCRbeta library was prepared with unique molecular identifiers. TCRdb fed the PCR reads into MiXCR, producing one record per CDR3 protein. Of more than 200,000 distinct CDR3 sequences listed, over 20% are singletons. The sequenced sample was PBMCs, obtained before TCRalphabeta/CD19-depleted stem cell transplant. These receptors were obtained from a girl between 2 and 10 years old with Fanconi anemia, due to receive a stem cell transplant.

Only a few counts were recorded for this clonotype. The rearrangement uses TRBV28 and TRBJ2-5; tentative D call: TRBD2 (5 bases). V was pared by 8 bases and J by 1 base, with 17 bases between. This CDR3 is 15 amino acids long. Germline V gene data show CDR1 as MDHEN and CDR2 as SYDVKM. CDR3 DNA sequence: TGTGCCAGCTCCATCCCGGGGAGCGGCCAAGAGACCCAGTACTTC. Translation gives CASSIPGSGQETQYF. Combining the CDR3 with reference TRBV28 and TRBJ2-5 gives the whole variable domain DVKVTQSSRYLVKRTGEKVFLECVQDMDHENMFWYRQDPGLGLRLIYFSYDVKMKEKGDIPEGYSVSREKKERFSLILESASTNQTSMYLCASSIPGSGQETQYFGPGTRLLVL.

The V and J genes are TRBV2 and TRBJ2-3, with 9 bases fitting TRBD2. The CDR3 length is 14 residues. CDR1 is SNHLY, CDR2 FYNNEI, per germline. J was trimmed by 6 bases and V by 1 base; bases with no gene match: 2. In DNA, the CDR3 is TGTGCCAGCAGTGAAGGCGGGGGGGCGGATACGCAGTATTTT. It encodes CASSEGGGADTQYF.

J is TRBJ2-7 and V is TRBV20-1; perhaps TRBD2 as D (5 bases). The CDR3 sequence is 13 residues long. V lost 6 bases and J lost 2, with 14 bases in between. The germline gives CDR1 DFQATT, CDR2 SNEGSKA (reference sequence). This CDR3 is CSAATDGTYEQYF. The CDR3 DNA is TGCAGTGCCGCTACGGACGGGACCTACGAGCAGTACTTC.

The chain is built from TRBV6-1 and TRBJ1-2; D is unresolved. The V gene lost 5 bases and the J gene lost 7 bases, with 17 bases spanning the gap. Germline-derived CDR1 and CDR2 are MNHNS and SASEGT. The CDR3 runs 14 residues. The CDR3 nucleotides read TGTGCCAGCAGTCTCTTCACAGACGTTGGTGGCTACACCTTC. Protein sequence: CASSLFTDVGGYTF.

This clonotype was detected a few times. The chain joins TRBV7-3 to TRBJ2-1; 9 bases align to TRBD1. The CDR3 extends over 17 amino acids. The V gene end was trimmed by 5 bases and the J gene end by 0 bases; junction bases not matched to a gene: 8. Germline loops: CDR1 SGHTA, CDR2 FQGTGA. Here the CDR3 DNA reads TGTGCCAGCAGCCCTTATGACAGGGGGTACTCCTACAATGAGCAGTTCTTC. Translating gives CASSPYDRGYSYNEQFF.

This clonotype was observed at least ten times. The chain employs TRBV12-3 or TRBV12-4 and TRBJ2-7, with a possible D match to TRBD1 (7 bases). V was trimmed by 1 base and J by 5 bases, leaving 9 bases between them. The length of the CDR3 is 13 residues. The CDR3 DNA follows: TGTGCCAGCAGTTTAGGCGGGACAGACGAGCAGTACTTC. This codes for CASSLGGTDEQYF.

V gene TRBV29-1 combines with J gene TRBJ2-1, with 10 positions matching TRBD2. The CDR3 is 14 amino acids. Germline CDR1 SQVTM, CDR2 ANQGSEA. V shed 6 bases and J 2 bases; nucleotides not matched to a gene: 4. The CDR3 DNA follows: TGCAGCGTGGAAAGCGGGAGGGCCTACAATGAGCAGTTCTTC. Its protein product is CSVESGRAYNEQFF.

This clonotype was seen ten or more times. The V call is TRBV20-1, the J call TRBJ1-2, with D uncertain. Germline assignment: CDR1 DFQATT and CDR2 SNEGSKA (reference sequence). V gave up 3 bases and J gave up 0 bases, with 20 bases separating them. This CDR3 region has 17 residues. CDR3 protein: CSARADDSPVTNYGYTF. In nucleotides, the CDR3 is TGCAGTGCTAGGGCCGATGATAGTCCCGTTACTAACTATGGCTACACCTTC.

This clonotype was counted ten times or more. The chain links TRBV29-1 to TRBJ2-5; D perhaps matches TRBD1 (6 bases). Trimming took 6 bases from V and 5 from J, leaving 13 bases between them. The CDR3 covers 12 residues. The germline CDR1 and CDR2 sequences are SQVTM and ANQGSEA. The CDR3 here is CSVAGAVETQYF. The CDR3 region has the DNA TGCAGCGTAGCAGGGGCCGTGGAGACCCAGTACTTC.

In its sample, this clonotype was seen a few times. The V gene is TRBV6-5, the J gene TRBJ2-1; D gene uncertain. Trimming left V 2 bases short and J 6 bases short, with 8 bases between. This CDR3 is built from 13 residues. CDR1 is MNHEY and CDR2 is SVGAGI in the germline V gene. The CDR3 sequence is CASSYVYSNEQFF. CDR3 bases: TGTGCCAGCAGTTACGTATACAGCAATGAGCAGTTCTTC.

This clonotype was recorded many times. The rearrangement uses TRBV6-4 and TRBJ2-1, with 9 bases matching TRBD1. With V trimmed by 0 bases and J by 3 bases, 0 bases remained unmatched. The germline V gene encodes CDR1 MRHNA and CDR2 SNTAGT. This CDR3 region has 15 residues. CDR3 DNA: TGTGCCAGCAGTGACTCGACAGGGGGCTACAATGAGCAGTTCTTC. Its translation is CASSDSTGGYNEQFF.